The clone carrying this T cell receptor (beta chain) was observed many times. The target antigen is unknown. The data stem from a study of T cells in Graves' hyperthyroidism and ophthalmopathy. Turning to the study itself: Peripheral blood was secured at the point of initial diagnosis, before any treatment. Regarding the study as a whole: Expanded thyroid clonotypes (above 0.001) were mostly also found in blood. Patients with ophthalmopathy were separated from those with stable hyperthyroidism by a 13 V-J model.

This CDR3 comprises 17 residues. Germline CDR1 LGHDT, CDR2 YNNKEL (reference sequence). V was pared by 7 bases and J by 3 bases, with 22 bases between. TCR beta CDR3 region amplification was performed from RNA transcripts. A first-round RT-PCR of the TCR CDR3 used the HTBI primer set. TCRdb fed the multiplex PCR reads into MiXCR, producing one record per CDR3 protein. The data hold 300,000 to 400,000 distinct CDR3 sequences, with under 25% observed a single time. Every diagnosis used clinical symptoms, serum thyroxine and TRAb, thyroid ultrasound and orbital computed tomography. Specimen: blood. The TCR was taken from a woman between 50 and 59 years old with Graves' hyperthyroidism. The V and J genes are TRBV3-1 and TRBJ2-1; possible D gene TRBD2, 6 bases. CDR3 in DNA: TGTGCCAGCACGATAACGGGAGAGGGTTTTTACTACAATGAGCAGTTCTTC. Its translation: CASTITGEGFYYNEQFF.